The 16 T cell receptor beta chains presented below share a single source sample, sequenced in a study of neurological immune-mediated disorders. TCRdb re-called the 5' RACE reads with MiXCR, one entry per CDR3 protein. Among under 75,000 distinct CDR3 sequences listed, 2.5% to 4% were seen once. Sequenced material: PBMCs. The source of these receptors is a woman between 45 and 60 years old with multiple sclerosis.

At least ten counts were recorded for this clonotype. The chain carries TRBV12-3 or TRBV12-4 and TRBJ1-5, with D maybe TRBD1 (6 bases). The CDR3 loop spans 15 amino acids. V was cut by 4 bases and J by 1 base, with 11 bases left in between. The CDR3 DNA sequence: TGTGCCAGCAGTTCTTCAACAGGGAGCAATCAGCCCCAGCATTTT. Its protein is CASSSSTGSNQPQHF.

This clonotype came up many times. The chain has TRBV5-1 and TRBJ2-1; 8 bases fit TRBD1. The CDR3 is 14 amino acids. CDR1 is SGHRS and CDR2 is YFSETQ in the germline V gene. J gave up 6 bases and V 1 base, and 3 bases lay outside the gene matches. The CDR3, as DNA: TGCGCCAGCAGCTTGCAGGGGGCATTCAATGAGCAGTTCTTC. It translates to CASSLQGAFNEQFF.

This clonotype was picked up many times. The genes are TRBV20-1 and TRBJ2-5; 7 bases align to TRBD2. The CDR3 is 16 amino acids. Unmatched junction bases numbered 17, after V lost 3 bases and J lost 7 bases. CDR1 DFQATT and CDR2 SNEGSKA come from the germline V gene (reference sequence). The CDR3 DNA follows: TGCAGTGCTAGGTCTCCGGGACTAACCGACCTTGGGACCCAGTACTTC. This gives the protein CSARSPGLTDLGTQYF.

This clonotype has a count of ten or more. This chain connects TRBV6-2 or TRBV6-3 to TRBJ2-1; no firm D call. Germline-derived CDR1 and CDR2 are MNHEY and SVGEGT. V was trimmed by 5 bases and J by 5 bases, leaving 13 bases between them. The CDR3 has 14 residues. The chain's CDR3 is CASSPRLADNEQFF. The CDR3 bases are TGTGCCAGCAGTCCCCGGCTGGCGGACAATGAGCAGTTCTTC.

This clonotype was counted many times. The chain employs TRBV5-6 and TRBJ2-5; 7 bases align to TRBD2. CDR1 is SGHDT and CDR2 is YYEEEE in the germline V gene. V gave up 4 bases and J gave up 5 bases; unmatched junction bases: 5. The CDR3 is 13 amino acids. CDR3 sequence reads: CASSRRGGETQYF. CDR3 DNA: TGTGCCAGCAGCCGTAGGGGAGGGGAGACCCAGTACTTC. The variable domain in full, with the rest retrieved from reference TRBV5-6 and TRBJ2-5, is DAGVTQSPTHLIKTRGQQVTLRCSPKSGHDTVSWYQQALGQGPQFIFQYYEEEERQRGNFPDRFSGHQFPNYSSELNVNALLLGDSALYLCASSRRGGETQYFGPGTRLLVL.

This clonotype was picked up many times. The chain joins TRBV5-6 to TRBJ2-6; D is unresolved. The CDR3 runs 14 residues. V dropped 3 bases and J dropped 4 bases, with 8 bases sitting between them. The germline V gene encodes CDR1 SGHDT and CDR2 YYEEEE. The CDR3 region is CASSSLRGANVLTF. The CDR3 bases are TGTGCCAGCAGCTCCTTGAGAGGGGCCAACGTCCTGACTTTC.

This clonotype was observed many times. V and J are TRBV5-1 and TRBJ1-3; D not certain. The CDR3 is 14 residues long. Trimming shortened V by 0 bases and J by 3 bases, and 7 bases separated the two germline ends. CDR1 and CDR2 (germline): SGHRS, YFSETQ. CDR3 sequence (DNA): TGCGCCAGCAGCTTGGGAGGGAATGGAAACACCATATATTTT. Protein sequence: CASSLGGNGNTIYF.

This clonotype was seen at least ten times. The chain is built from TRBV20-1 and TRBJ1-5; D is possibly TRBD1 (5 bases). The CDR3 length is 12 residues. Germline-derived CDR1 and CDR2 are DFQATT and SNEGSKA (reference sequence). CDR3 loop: CRGGTAEGPQHF. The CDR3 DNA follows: TGCAGGGGGGGGACGGCTGAAGGGCCCCAGCATTTT.

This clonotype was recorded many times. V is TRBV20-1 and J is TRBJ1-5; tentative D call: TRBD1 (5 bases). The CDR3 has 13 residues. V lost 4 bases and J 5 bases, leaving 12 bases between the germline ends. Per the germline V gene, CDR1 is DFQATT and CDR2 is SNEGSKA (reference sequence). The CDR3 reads CSATKGRDQPQHF. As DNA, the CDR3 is TGCAGTGCTACCAAGGGGAGGGATCAGCCCCAGCATTTT.

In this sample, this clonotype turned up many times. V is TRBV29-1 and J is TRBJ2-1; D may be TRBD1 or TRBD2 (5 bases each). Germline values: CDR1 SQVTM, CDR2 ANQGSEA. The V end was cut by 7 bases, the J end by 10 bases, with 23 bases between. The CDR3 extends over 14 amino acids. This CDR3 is CSAETDSYGGEQFF. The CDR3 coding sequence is TGCAGCGCGGAGACCGACAGTTACGGAGGCGAGCAGTTCTTC.

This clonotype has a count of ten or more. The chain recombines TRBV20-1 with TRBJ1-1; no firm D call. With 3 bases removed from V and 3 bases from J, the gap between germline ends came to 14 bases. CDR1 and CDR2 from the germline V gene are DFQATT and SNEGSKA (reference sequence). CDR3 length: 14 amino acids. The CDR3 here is CSARKPGADTEAFF. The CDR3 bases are TGCAGTGCTAGGAAACCGGGTGCGGACACTGAAGCTTTCTTT.

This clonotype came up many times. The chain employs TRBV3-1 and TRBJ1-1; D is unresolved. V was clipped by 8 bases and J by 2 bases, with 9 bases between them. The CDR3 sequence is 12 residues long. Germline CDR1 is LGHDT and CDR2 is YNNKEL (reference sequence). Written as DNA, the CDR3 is TGTGCCAGCGGAGACCTTAACACTGAAGCTTTCTTT. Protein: CASGDLNTEAFF.

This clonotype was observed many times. The CDR3 nucleotides are TGTGCCAGCAGCTTTCGACAGGGGAGAGGTTTAGGGAACAATGAGCAGTTCTTC. Translated: CASSFRQGRGLGNNEQFF. This chain connects TRBV7-9 to TRBJ2-1; 8 bases fit TRBD1. The V segment lost 3 bases and the J segment 5 bases; nucleotides outside the gene matches: 15. CDR3 length equals 18 residues. The V gene's germline CDR1 is SEHNR and CDR2 FQNEAQ (reference sequence).

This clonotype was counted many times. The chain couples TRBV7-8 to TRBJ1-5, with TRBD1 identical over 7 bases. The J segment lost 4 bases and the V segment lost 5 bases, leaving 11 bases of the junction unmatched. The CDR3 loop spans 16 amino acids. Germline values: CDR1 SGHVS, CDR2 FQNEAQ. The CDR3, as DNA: TGTGCCAGCAGCCTGCTCTCCGGGACAGAGAATCAGCCCCAGCATTTT. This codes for CASSLLSGTENQPQHF.

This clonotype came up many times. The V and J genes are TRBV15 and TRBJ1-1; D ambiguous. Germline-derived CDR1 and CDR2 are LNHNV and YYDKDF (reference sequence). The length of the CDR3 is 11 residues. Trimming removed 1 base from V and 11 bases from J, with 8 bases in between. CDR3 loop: CATSRGRPAFF. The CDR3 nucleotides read TGTGCCACCAGCAGAGGACGGCCGGCTTTCTTT.

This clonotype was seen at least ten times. The CDR3 DNA follows: TGTGCCAGCAGTTTATGGCAAGGGGGCACCGGGGAGCTGTTTTTT. It specifies CASSLWQGGTGELFF. The gene calls are TRBV27 and TRBJ2-2; D perhaps matches TRBD1 (6 bases). The V end was cut by 1 base, the J end by 4 bases, with 10 bases between. CDR1 and CDR2 (germline): MNHEY, SMNVEV (reference sequence). CDR3 size: 15 residues.